The 31 T cell receptor beta chains in this list originate from one sample, sequenced in a study of T cells after yellow fever vaccination (dated by TCRdb to the late 2010s). The sample's treatment or condition, from its label and the paper: live attenuated yellow fever vaccine strain. Libraries were prepared through 5' RACE. Sequencing was performed on an Illumina HiSeq 2500. TCRdb redid the processing of the public reads, applying fastp at Q25 and MiXCR, and retained in-frame beta chains. Every distinct CDR3 protein forms one entry, paired with its most common genes and DNA. The sample records 250,000 to 300,000 distinct CDR3 sequences, roughly 13% of which are singletons. Around 0.49% of the sample goes to the ten largest clones. Sequenced here: CD4+ T cells sorted from PBMCs, sampled 45 days after the yellow fever booster vaccination. The origin of the receptors is a man aged 25 to 45 who received the YFV17D yellow fever vaccine.

The rearrangement joins TRBV7-2 to TRBJ2-5; 8 nucleotides agree with TRBD2. The length of the CDR3 is 16 residues. Germline V gene sequence: CDR1 SGHTA, CDR2 FQGNSA. Trimming cost V 5 bases and J 2 bases; bases outside gene matches: 10. The CDR3 sequence is CASSVHGAGGQETQYF. The CDR3 DNA reads TGTGCCAGCAGCGTACACGGGGCGGGAGGTCAAGAGACCCAGTACTTC.

This clonotype has more than one count but fewer than ten. This rearrangement joins TRBV5-1 to TRBJ1-2, with D maybe TRBD1 (5 bases). Trimming pared 0 bases from V and 7 bases from J, leaving 13 bases between. This CDR3 spans 14 amino acids. CDR1 is SGHRS, CDR2 YFSETQ, per germline. The CDR3 region is CASSLGQTNGGYTF. For the CDR3, the DNA is TGCGCCAGCAGCTTGGGACAGACCAATGGTGGCTACACCTTC.

This clonotype was detected only a few times. J is TRBJ2-1 and V is TRBV20-1, with a possible D match to TRBD2 (6 bases). The ends were cut back, 4 bases at V and 2 bases at J, with 12 bases in the middle. This CDR3 spans 14 amino acids. Germline values: CDR1 DFQATT, CDR2 SNEGSKA (reference sequence). The CDR3 DNA reads TGCAGTGCTACCGAACCGGGAGCCTACAATGAGCAGTTCTTC. This encodes CSATEPGAYNEQFF.

This clonotype was seen a few times. The genes are TRBV11-2 and TRBJ2-4; perhaps D is TRBD1 or TRBD2 (6 bases each). This CDR3 region has 16 residues. Germline V gene data show CDR1 as SGHAT and CDR2 as FQNNGV. V was clipped by 5 bases and J by 10 bases, with 24 bases between them. CDR3 in amino acids: CASSPWGAGRKGIQYF. DNA for the CDR3: TGTGCCAGCAGCCCCTGGGGGGCGGGTCGAAAGGGGATTCAGTACTTC.

Only a few counts were recorded for this clonotype. The J gene is TRBJ1-1, the V gene TRBV7-2; TRBD1 matches at 10 bases. The CDR3 is made up of 17 amino acids. With 5 bases clipped from V and 3 bases from J, the junction kept 12 bases outside the gene matches. In germline, CDR1 is SGHTA, CDR2 FQGNSA. The CDR3 loop is CASSPRSGTGADTEAFF. DNA of the CDR3: TGTGCCAGCAGCCCCCGGTCCGGGACAGGGGCCGACACTGAAGCTTTCTTT.

The J gene is TRBJ1-3, the V gene TRBV5-1; the D is unclear. V lost 0 bases and J 7 bases, leaving 8 bases between the germline ends. This CDR3 has 13 amino acids. Germline CDR1 is SGHRS and CDR2 is YFSETQ. This chain's CDR3 is CASSLAVGNTIYF. The CDR3, as DNA: TGCGCCAGCAGCTTGGCCGTGGGCAACACCATATATTTT. Filled out from reference TRBV5-1 and TRBJ1-3, the complete variable domain reads KAGVTQTPRYLIKTRGQQVTLSCSPISGHRSVSWYQQTPGQGLQFLFEYFSETQRNKGNFPGRFSGRQFSNSRSEMNVSTLELGDSALYLCASSLAVGNTIYFGEGSWLTVV.

There are a few counts of this clonotype. The chain combines TRBV15 with TRBJ2-2; 7 bases agree with TRBD1. V lost 7 bases, J lost 2 bases, and 7 bases stayed unmatched. Germline V CDR1 and CDR2: LNHNV, YYDKDF (reference sequence). The CDR3 sequence is 15 residues long. DNA for the CDR3: TGTGCCACCACCACGGACAGGACCAACACCGGGGAGCTGTTTTTT. This sequence encodes CATTTDRTNTGELFF.

J is TRBJ2-3 and V is TRBV18, with 15 bases matching TRBD2. V trimming: 3 bases; J trimming: 4 bases; junction bases outside the gene matches: 8. This CDR3 is 18 amino acids long. CDR1 and CDR2 (germline): KGHSH, LQKENI. The CDR3 loop is CASSPSRTSGRVADTQYF. The CDR3 region has the DNA TGTGCCAGCTCACCCTCCCGGACTAGCGGGAGGGTTGCAGATACGCAGTATTTT. Based on the CDR3 plus reference TRBV18 and TRBJ2-3, the full variable domain is NAGVMQNPRHLVRRRGQEARLRCSPMKGHSHVYWYRQLPEEGLKFMVYLQKENIIDESGMPKERFSAEFPKEGPSILRIQQVVRGDSAAYFCASSPSRTSGRVADTQYFGPGTRLTVL.

This clonotype was picked up a small number of times. CDR3 amino acids: CASSQALASGEQFF. Written as DNA, the CDR3 is TGTGCCAGCAGCCAAGCCTTAGCCTCAGGTGAGCAGTTCTTC. The chain carries TRBV7-2 and TRBJ2-1; no clear D gene. The CDR3 is made up of 14 amino acids. Trimming took 5 bases from V and 9 from J, leaving 17 bases between them. The germline gives CDR1 SGHTA, CDR2 FQGNSA.

This clonotype has just a few counts. One end of the junction does not line up with germline, which may come from a read error. The chain couples TRBV7-2 to TRBJ2-1; 12 bases are shared with TRBD2. Germline-derived CDR1 and CDR2 are SGHTA and FQGNSA. The CDR3 length is 18 residues. The CDR3 protein is CASSLAVMTSGSYGEQFF. The CDR3 bases are TGTGCCAGCAGCCTAGCGGTAATGACTAGCGGGAGTTACGGAGAGCAGTTCTTC.

This clonotype was recorded once. The chain has TRBV29-1 and TRBJ2-1; D is possibly TRBD2 (5 bases). V shed 7 bases and J shed 3 bases, with 16 bases lying between them. The CDR3 extends over 14 amino acids. Germline-derived CDR1 and CDR2 are SQVTM and ANQGSEA. The CDR3 region is CSALTTPLYNEQFF. CDR3 bases: TGCAGCGCCCTGACTACTCCTCTCTACAATGAGCAGTTCTTC.

Remarks on this clonotype: A read error may account for a junction end that differs from germline. The rearrangement joins TRBV12-3 or TRBV12-4 to TRBJ2-6, with 7 bases aligning to TRBD1. This CDR3 spans 18 amino acids. The DNA for the CDR3 is TGTGCCAGCAGTTTAGGACGCACAGGGGTAACTGGGACCAACGTCCTGACTTTC. It is translated as CASSLGRTGVTGTNVLTF.

V and J are TRBV29-1 and TRBJ2-5; 7 bases map to TRBD2. The V gene end was trimmed by 6 bases and the J gene end by 0 bases; junction bases not matched to a gene: 4. This CDR3 spans 13 amino acids. Per the germline V gene, CDR1 is SQVTM and CDR2 is ANQGSEA. CDR3 bases: TGCAGCGTCGCCGGACTAGACCAAGAGACCCAGTACTTC. This translates into CSVAGLDQETQYF.

The V call is TRBV29-1, the J call TRBJ2-5; D unresolved. This CDR3 is 12 amino acids long. The V end was cut by 8 bases, the J end by 3 bases, with 13 bases between. Germline CDR1 reads SQVTM; CDR2 reads ANQGSEA. CDR3 amino acids: CSSLGWEETQYF. CDR3 DNA: TGCAGCTCCTTGGGCTGGGAAGAGACCCAGTACTTC.

This chain links TRBV20-1 with TRBJ1-1; D unresolved. In germline, CDR1 is DFQATT, CDR2 SNEGSKA (reference sequence). This CDR3 has 12 residues. The CDR3 DNA follows: TGCAGCGGTAGGGAGACTCGGGGTGAAGCTTTCTTT. Translated, it gives CSGRETRGEAFF.

There are a few counts of this clonotype. CDR3 DNA: TGCAGCGTTGGGGCGGGTCCTTCCTACAATGAGCAGTTCTTC. Translating gives CSVGAGPSYNEQFF. V is TRBV29-1 and J is TRBJ2-1; possible D gene TRBD2, 5 bases. CDR3 length equals 14 residues. Germline V lookup: CDR1 SQVTM, CDR2 ANQGSEA. Trimming shortened V by 4 bases and J by 1 base, and 11 bases separated the two germline ends.

This sequence joins TRBV4-2 and TRBJ2-1, with D perhaps matching TRBD2 (6 bases). The germline V and J ends were trimmed by 4 bases and 2 bases, with 15 bases remaining between them. The CDR3 is 16 amino acids. The germline V gene has CDR1 LGHNA and CDR2 YNFKEQ. CDR3 bases: TGTGCCAGCAGCCCCCGGCTCCGCGGGGCCTACAATGAGCAGTTCTTC. Its protein product is CASSPRLRGAYNEQFF.

This clonotype was recorded a few times. CDR3 sequence (DNA): TGTGCCAGCAGCTTACTCGGGACTCTAGAGACCCAGTACTTC. Residues: CASSLLGTLETQYF. The chain has TRBV7-2 and TRBJ2-5; possible D gene TRBD2, 6 bases. Trimming pared 2 bases from V and 4 bases from J, leaving 11 bases between. Germline CDR1 reads SGHTA; CDR2 reads FQGNSA. The CDR3 has 14 amino acids.

A few counts support this clonotype. The chain links TRBV5-1 to TRBJ2-5; 11 nucleotides agree with TRBD2. The CDR3 is made up of 15 amino acids. V was clipped by 6 bases and J by 2 bases; unmatched bases: 6. CDR1 is SGHRS and CDR2 is YFSETQ in the germline V gene. CDR3 residues: CASTKTSGMQETQYF. CDR3 in DNA: TGCGCCAGCACCAAGACTAGCGGGATGCAAGAGACCCAGTACTTC.

The rearrangement joins TRBV4-3 to TRBJ2-3; D is possibly TRBD1 (6 bases). V dropped 5 bases and J dropped 7 bases, with 16 bases sitting between them. Germline V lookup: CDR1 LGHNA, CDR2 YSLEER. The CDR3 is made up of 14 amino acids. CDR3 in amino acids: CASSYDSRGYTQYF. In DNA form, the CDR3 reads TGCGCCAGCAGCTACGATTCCAGGGGCTATACGCAGTATTTT.

The chain has TRBV5-1 and TRBJ2-3; the D is unclear. V lost 0 bases to trimming and J lost 1 base, with 6 bases between them. The CDR3 length is 14 residues. Germline V lookup: CDR1 SGHRS, CDR2 YFSETQ. The CDR3 protein is CASSLDSRTDTQYF. DNA of the CDR3: TGCGCCAGCAGCTTGGACAGCCGCACAGATACGCAGTATTTT.

The DNA for the CDR3 is TGTGCCAGCAGCCCTCATATGCCACGGGGCACCGGGGAGCTGTTTTTT. It translates to CASSPHMPRGTGELFF. This chain joins TRBV7-8 and TRBJ2-2; a possible D gene is TRBD2 (5 bases). The CDR3 has 16 residues. V lost 5 bases, J lost 4 bases, and 17 bases lay in between. CDR1 and CDR2 from the germline V gene are SGHVS and FQNEAQ.

Many counts were recorded for this clonotype. The chain carries TRBV12-3 or TRBV12-4 and TRBJ2-7, with D possibly matching TRBD2 (5 bases). The CDR3 consists of 10 residues. V lost 9 bases, J lost 3 bases, and 6 bases lay in between. DNA for the CDR3: TGTGCCAGTGGAGGCTACGAGCAGTACTTC. This encodes CASGGYEQYF.

The chain joins TRBV7-9 to TRBJ2-7; D is possibly TRBD1 or TRBD2 (5 bases each). The V end lost 1 base, the J end lost 5 bases, and 12 bases lay between the germline ends. Germline values: CDR1 SEHNR, CDR2 FQNEAQ (reference sequence). The CDR3 is 14 amino acids. CDR3 protein: CASSLGPRGDEQYF. The CDR3 DNA reads TGTGCCAGCAGCTTAGGGCCGAGGGGAGACGAGCAGTACTTC.

In this sample, this clonotype turned up a few times. The chain carries TRBV4-3 and TRBJ2-5; D is uncertain. The CDR3 spans 16 residues. Trimming took off 0 bases at V and 1 base at J, with 12 bases between the two ends. Germline loops: CDR1 LGHNA, CDR2 YSLEER. The CDR3 is CASSQDPWPGQETQYF. Written as DNA, the CDR3 is TGCGCCAGCAGCCAAGATCCCTGGCCTGGCCAAGAGACCCAGTACTTC.

This clonotype was detected ten times or more. The chain recombines TRBV15 with TRBJ1-5; maybe TRBD1 (6 bases). The CDR3 loop spans 13 amino acids. Germline lookup yields CDR1 LNHNV and CDR2 YYDKDF (reference sequence). V lost 4 bases and J lost 2, with 6 bases in between. The CDR3 DNA follows: TGTGCCACCAGCAAGGGGGGCAATCAGCCCCAGCATTTT. This encodes CATSKGGNQPQHF.

This chain links TRBV20-1 with TRBJ2-3, with 7 bases fitting TRBD2. This CDR3 has 14 residues. Germline CDR1 and CDR2: DFQATT and SNEGSKA (reference sequence). The junction had 6 bases not matched to a gene; V was cut back by 4 bases and J by 2 bases. For the CDR3, the DNA is TGCAGTGCTACCGGGAGGACCCCCACAGATACGCAGTATTTT. Translating gives CSATGRTPTDTQYF.

This clonotype turned up a few times. This chain links TRBV5-1 with TRBJ2-5, with 13 nucleotides matching TRBD2. Germline V gene lookup returns CDR1 SGHRS and CDR2 YFSETQ. J gave up 5 bases and V 1 base, and 8 bases lay outside the gene matches. This CDR3 is 17 amino acids long. The CDR3 reads CASSLRVGLAGVETQYF. DNA of the CDR3: TGCGCCAGCAGCTTGCGTGTCGGACTAGCGGGAGTCGAGACCCAGTACTTC.

The chain links TRBV29-1 to TRBJ2-1; weak D call: TRBD1 (6 bases). This CDR3 is 14 amino acids long. Germline CDR1 reads SQVTM; CDR2 reads ANQGSEA. V dropped 8 bases and J dropped 5 bases, with 19 bases sitting between them. The CDR3 nucleotides read TGCAGCTCGGAGTACAACAGGGAAGACAATGAGCAGTTCTTC. Residues: CSSEYNREDNEQFF.

The V call is TRBV19, the J call TRBJ2-7, with no clear D. Trimming took 3 bases from V and 7 from J, leaving 13 bases between them. CDR1 is LNHDA, CDR2 SQIVND, per germline (reference sequence). The CDR3 consists of 13 residues. The CDR3 protein is CASSIPQTQEQYF. For the CDR3, the DNA is TGTGCCAGTAGTATCCCCCAGACCCAGGAGCAGTACTTC.

This clonotype turned up a few times. V gene TRBV4-3 combines with J gene TRBJ2-1; unclear D gene. V lost 1 base, J lost 9 bases, and 10 bases lay in between. CDR1 is LGHNA, CDR2 YSLEER, per germline. The CDR3 loop spans 13 amino acids. The CDR3 nucleotides are TGCGCCAGCAGCCAAGGATTCCGGGTTGAGCAGTTCTTC. Protein sequence: CASSQGFRVEQFF.